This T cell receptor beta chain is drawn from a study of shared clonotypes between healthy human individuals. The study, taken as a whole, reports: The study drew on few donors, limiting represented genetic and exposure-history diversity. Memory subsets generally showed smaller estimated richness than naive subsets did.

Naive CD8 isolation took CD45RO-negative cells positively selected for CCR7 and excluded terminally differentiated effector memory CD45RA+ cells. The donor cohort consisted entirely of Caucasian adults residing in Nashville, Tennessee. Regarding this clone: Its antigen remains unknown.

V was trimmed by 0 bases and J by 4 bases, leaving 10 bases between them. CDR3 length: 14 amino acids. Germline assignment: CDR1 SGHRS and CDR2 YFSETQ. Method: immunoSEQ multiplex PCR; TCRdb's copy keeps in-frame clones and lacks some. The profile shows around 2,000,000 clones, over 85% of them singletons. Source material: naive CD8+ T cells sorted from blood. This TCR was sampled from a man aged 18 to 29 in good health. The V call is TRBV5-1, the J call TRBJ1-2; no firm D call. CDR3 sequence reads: CASSLAPSLYGYTF. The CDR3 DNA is TGCGCCAGCAGCTTGGCCCCCAGCCTCTATGGCTACACCTTC.